This T cell receptor (beta chain) was identified in a study of PD-1 blockade in classical Hodgkin lymphoma (dated by TCRdb to the early 2020s). As for the study more broadly: Nivolumab dosing was 3 mg/kg intravenously every 2 weeks, continuing until either disease progression or unacceptable toxicity. The study used CyTOF and TCR beta sequencing to define a peripheral blood immune signature of response to PD-1 blockade in classical Hodgkin lymphoma.

On the study overall, not on this receptor specifically: Baseline TCR diversity was reported to be lower in newly diagnosed patients than in healthy donors, and even lower in relapsed/refractory patients. The study was restricted to a single clinical trial cohort, and the causes of repertoire differences, possibly disease activity or prior therapy, were left undefined. Lower diversity was observed in patients in whom nivolumab was started less than 1 year after ASCT, and these patients were excluded from later analyses so that confounding by immune reconstitution would be avoided. Baseline diversity similar to that of newly diagnosed patients was observed in trial patients achieving complete response, whereas significantly lower diversity was observed in partial responders and progressors. CD4+ but not CD8+ TCR diversity rose significantly by C4D1 (p=0.0027 vs p=0.16), most apparent in complete responders (p=0.02).

Trimming leaves V shorter by 5 bases and J shorter by 4 bases, with the junction holding 6 bases beyond the gene matches. Including cysteine and phenylalanine, the CDR3 has 15 amino acids. The read is trimmed to its CDR3 DNA, 45 bases read in frame from base 1. The germline V gene (reference sequence) yields LNHDA for CDR1 and SQIVND for CDR2. Genomic DNA was extracted with the Qiagen DNeasy kit from unsorted PBMCs and from negatively selected CD4+ and CD8+ fractions. Amplification of TCR beta CDR3 regions was done by immunoSEQ multiplex PCR with primers that anneal to V and J segments. A synthetic immune receptor repertoire was used to minimize amplification bias, and any residual bias was removed computationally once sequencing was done. On the authors' methods: Custom Python scripts were used to quantify repertoire diversity as the Shannon entropy index. The unsorted, CD4+ and CD8+ repertoires were each analyzed separately, with the exception of combined analyses, where CD4+ and CD8+ sequences were merged in silico. Clonal expansion was defined as a frequency increase of at least 2-fold after treatment compared with C1D1, and clones undetected at baseline were assigned a pseudocount of 0.5. Clones with 0 or 1 copy at C1D1 were defined as singleton clones, while clones with 2 or more copies were defined as non-singleton clones. Clones expanded in unsorted samples were labelled as CD4+, CD8+ or unknown by matching protein sequences in sorted samples from the same patient. Diversity changes from C1D1 to C4D1 were tested in paired samples using Wilcoxon tests. This is the immuneACCESS table as TCRdb keeps it, with only in-frame sequences that have V and J called. A part of the clones is gone; compared with another copy, unresolved V genes explain less than half, and the rest is unexplained. For V, J and clone size, that table is used; D and trimming come from the DNA. This sample comprises around 15,000 clones, about nine tenths of them detected only once. The ten largest clones represent roughly 18% of the sample.

In its sample, this clone was seen once. The antigen it recognizes is unknown. There are no base qualities to consult, and no much larger clone falls within one base. Reading the label with the study, this specimen's time point is: cycle 4 day 1 (C4D1), after 5 to 7 weeks of nivolumab. Every trial patient had relapsed following autologous stem cell transplantation, and prior brentuximab vedotin exposure was what differed among cohorts A, B and C. A Miltenyi CD8+ T cell isolation kit was used for magnetic negative selection to purify CD8+ T cells from thawed PBMCs. The trial cohort comprised fewer than 65 patients with relapsed/refractory classical Hodgkin lymphoma whose best overall responses were complete response, partial response or progressive disease. Trial patients were treated with single-agent nivolumab in the multi-cohort phase II CheckMate 205 trial. Best overall response was determined by an independent review committee according to the 2007 International Working Group response criteria. Trial PBMCs were obtained immediately prior to nivolumab initiation (C1D1) and on therapy at cycle 2 day 1 and cycle 4 day 1. After peripheral blood was drawn into 8 mL Vacutainer Cell Preparation Tubes, PBMCs were isolated by centrifugation and then cryopreserved. Purified CD4+ and CD8+ fractions were prepared only for cases in which an additional PBMC sample was available. Magnetically labelled cells were removed on LS columns in a quadroMACS separator, and the flow-through was collected as the purified fraction.

Here the chain combines TRBV19 and TRBJ2-3, and TRBD1 aligns with 10 junction nucleotides. The receptor's source is a human donor with classical Hodgkin lymphoma. The input for sequencing was CD8+ T cells from blood, taken before the fourth cycle of nivolumab. The nucleotide sequence is TGTGCCAGTAGTCCGGGACAGGGGTCAGCAGATACGCAGTATTTT. Its translation is CASSPGQGSADTQYF.